This TCR beta chain is from a study of blood T cell repertoires in COVID-19. Germline V gene lookup returns CDR1 LGHNA and CDR2 YNFKEQ. This CDR3 spans 12 amino acids. Trimming removed 2 bases at V and 2 bases at J, with 2 bases between. Per the original data handling: Reference gene primer amplification gave estimated nucleated cell counts. Sequenced by immunoSEQ multiplex PCR; TCRdb stores in-frame clones only, minus some. V and J calls and clone size are as listed in that table; D and trimming were resolved from the DNA. The sample carries approximately 300,000 clones, 85% to 90% recorded once. The chain couples TRBV4-2 to TRBJ2-3, with D uncertain. The receptor was isolated from a young man with acute or convalescent COVID-19. Material for sequencing was peripheral blood. CDR3: CASSQLTDTQYF. CDR3 coding DNA: TGTGCCAGCAGCCAACTCACAGATACGCAGTATTTT.